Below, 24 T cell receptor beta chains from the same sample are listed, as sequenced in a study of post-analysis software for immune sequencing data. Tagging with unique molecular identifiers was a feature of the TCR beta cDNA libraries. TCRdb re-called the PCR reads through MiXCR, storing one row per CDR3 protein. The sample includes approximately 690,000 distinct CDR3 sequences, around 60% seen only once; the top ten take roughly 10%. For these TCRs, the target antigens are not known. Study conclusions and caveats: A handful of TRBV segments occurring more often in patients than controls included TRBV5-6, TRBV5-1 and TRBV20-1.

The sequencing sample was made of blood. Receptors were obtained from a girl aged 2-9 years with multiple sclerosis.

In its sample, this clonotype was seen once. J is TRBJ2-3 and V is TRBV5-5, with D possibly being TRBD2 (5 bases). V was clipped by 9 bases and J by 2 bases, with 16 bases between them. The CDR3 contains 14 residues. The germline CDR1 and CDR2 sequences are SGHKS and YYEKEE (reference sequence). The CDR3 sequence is CATSRGPYTDTQYF. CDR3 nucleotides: TGTGCCACGAGTCGAGGGCCATACACAGATACGCAGTATTTT.

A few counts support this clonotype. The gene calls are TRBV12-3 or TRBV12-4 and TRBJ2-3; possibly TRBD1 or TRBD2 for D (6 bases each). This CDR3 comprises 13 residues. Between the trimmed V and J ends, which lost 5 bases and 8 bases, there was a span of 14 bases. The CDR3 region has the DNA TGTGCCAGCAGTGGGACCCCGGGGGCTACGCAGTATTTT. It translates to CASSGTPGATQYF.

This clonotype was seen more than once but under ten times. CDR3 region: CASSESPSDTQYF. The CDR3 DNA follows: TGTGCCAGCAGTGAATCCCCGTCGGATACGCAGTATTTT. The chain couples TRBV6-1 to TRBJ2-3, with D hard to call. The V end was cut by 2 bases, the J end by 6 bases, with 9 bases between. The length of the CDR3 is 13 residues. Germline loops: CDR1 MNHNS, CDR2 SASEGT.

CDR3 DNA: TGCAGCGTTGAACGACTAGTGGGAGAGACCCAGTACTTC. This encodes CSVERLVGETQYF. This chain connects TRBV29-1 to TRBJ2-5; D possibly corresponds to TRBD2 (6 bases). V was pared by 2 bases and J by 4 bases, with 11 bases between. Germline V lookup: CDR1 SQVTM, CDR2 ANQGSEA. This CDR3 comprises 13 residues.

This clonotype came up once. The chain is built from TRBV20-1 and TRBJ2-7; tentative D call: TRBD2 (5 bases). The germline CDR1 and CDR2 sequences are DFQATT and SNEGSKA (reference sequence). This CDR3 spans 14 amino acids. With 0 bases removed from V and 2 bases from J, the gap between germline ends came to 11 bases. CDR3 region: CSARDQRRTYEQYF. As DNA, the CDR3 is TGCAGTGCTAGAGACCAGCGGAGAACCTACGAGCAGTACTTC.

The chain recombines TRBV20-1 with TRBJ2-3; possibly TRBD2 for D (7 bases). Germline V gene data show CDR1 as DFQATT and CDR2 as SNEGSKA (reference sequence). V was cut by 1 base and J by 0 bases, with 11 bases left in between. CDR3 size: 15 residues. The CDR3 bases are TGCAGTGCTAGAGTGGGGGGGACAAGCACAGATACGCAGTATTTT. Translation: CSARVGGTSTDTQYF.

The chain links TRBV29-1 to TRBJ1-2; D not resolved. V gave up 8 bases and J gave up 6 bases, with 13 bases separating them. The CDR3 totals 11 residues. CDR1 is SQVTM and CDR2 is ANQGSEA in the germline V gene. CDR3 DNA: TGCAGCACACGATCGAGTCATGGCTACACCTTC. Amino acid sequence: CSTRSSHGYTF.

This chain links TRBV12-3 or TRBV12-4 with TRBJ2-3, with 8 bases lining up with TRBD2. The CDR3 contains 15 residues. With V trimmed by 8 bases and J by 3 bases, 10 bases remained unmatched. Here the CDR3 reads CASGPEVAGTDTQYF. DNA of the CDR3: TGTGCCAGCGGCCCCGAGGTAGCGGGAACAGATACGCAGTATTTT.

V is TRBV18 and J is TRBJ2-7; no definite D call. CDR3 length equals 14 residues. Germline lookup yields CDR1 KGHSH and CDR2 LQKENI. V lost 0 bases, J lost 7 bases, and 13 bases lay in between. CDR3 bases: TGTGCCAGCTCACCACCTGGAGATCGGAGAGAGCAGTACTTC. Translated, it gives CASSPPGDRREQYF. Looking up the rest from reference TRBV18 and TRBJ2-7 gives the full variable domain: NAGVMQNPRHLVRRRGQEARLRCSPMKGHSHVYWYRQLPEEGLKFMVYLQKENIIDESGMPKERFSAEFPKEGPSILRIQQVVRGDSAAYFCASSPPGDRREQYFGPGTRLTVT.

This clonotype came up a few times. CDR3 sequence reads: CASSPLLEGGYGYTF. For the CDR3, the DNA is TGTGCCAGCAGTCCCCTTTTGGAGGGGGGTTATGGCTACACCTTC. This chain connects TRBV25-1 to TRBJ1-2; weak D call: TRBD1 (6 bases). V was clipped by 5 bases and J by 5 bases, with 18 bases between them. Per the germline V gene, CDR1 is MGHDK and CDR2 is SYGVNS. The CDR3 loop spans 15 amino acids.

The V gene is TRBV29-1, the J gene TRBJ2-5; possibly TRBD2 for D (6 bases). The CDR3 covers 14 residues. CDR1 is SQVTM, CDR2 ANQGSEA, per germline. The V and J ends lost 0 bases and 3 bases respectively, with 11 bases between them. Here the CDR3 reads CSVEEGTGEETQYF. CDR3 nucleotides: TGCAGCGTTGAAGAAGGGACTGGGGAAGAGACCCAGTACTTC. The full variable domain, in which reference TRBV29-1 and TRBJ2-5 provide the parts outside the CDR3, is SAVISQKPSRDICQRGTSLTIQCQVDSQVTMMFWYRQQPGQSLTLIATANQGSEATYESGFVIDKFPISRPNLTFSTLTVSNMSPEDSSIYLCSVEEGTGEETQYFGPGTRLLVL.

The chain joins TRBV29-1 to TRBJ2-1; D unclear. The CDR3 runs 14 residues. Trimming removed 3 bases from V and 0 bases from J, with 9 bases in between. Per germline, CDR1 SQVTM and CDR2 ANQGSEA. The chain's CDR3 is CSVDYRGSYNEQFF. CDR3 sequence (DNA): TGCAGCGTTGACTACCGAGGCTCCTACAATGAGCAGTTCTTC.

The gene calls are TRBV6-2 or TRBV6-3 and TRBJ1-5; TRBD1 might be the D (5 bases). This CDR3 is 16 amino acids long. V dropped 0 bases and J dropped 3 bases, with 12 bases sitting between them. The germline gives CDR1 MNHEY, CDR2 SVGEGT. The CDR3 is CASSYSSVRANQPQHF. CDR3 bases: TGTGCCAGCAGTTACTCGAGTGTCAGGGCCAATCAGCCCCAGCATTTT.

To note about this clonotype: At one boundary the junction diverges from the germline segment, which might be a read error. The CDR3 protein is CASSLGATVGNERFF. The CDR3 DNA is TGTGCCAGCAGTCTAGGGGCTACCGTGGGGAATGAGCGGTTCTTC. The V gene is TRBV3-1, the J gene TRBJ2-1; TRBD1 is a possible D gene (5 bases). The CDR3 loop spans 15 amino acids. Per germline, CDR1 LGHDT and CDR2 YNNKEL (reference sequence).

The DNA for the CDR3 is TGTGCCAGCAGGGAGGACAGGGTATCCGGGGAGCTGTTTTTT. This translates into CASREDRVSGELFF. The rearrangement joins TRBV6-1 to TRBJ2-2; 8 bases align to TRBD1. Germline lookup yields CDR1 MNHNS and CDR2 SASEGT. Trimming took 6 bases from V and 6 from J; bases not matched to a gene: 6. The CDR3 contains 14 residues.

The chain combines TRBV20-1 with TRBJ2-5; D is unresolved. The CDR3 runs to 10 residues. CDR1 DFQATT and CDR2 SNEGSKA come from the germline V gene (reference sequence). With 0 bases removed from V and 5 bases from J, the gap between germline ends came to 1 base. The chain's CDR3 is CSARDETQYF. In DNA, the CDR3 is TGCAGTGCTAGAGATGAGACCCAGTACTTC.

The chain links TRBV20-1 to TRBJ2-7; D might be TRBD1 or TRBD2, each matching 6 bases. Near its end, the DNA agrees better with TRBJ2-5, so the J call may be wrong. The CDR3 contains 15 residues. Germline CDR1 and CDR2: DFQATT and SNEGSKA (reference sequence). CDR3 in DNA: TGCAGTGCTAGAGATGGGGGGCAGGGGAGAGAGACCCAGTACTTC. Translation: CSARDGGQGRETQYF.

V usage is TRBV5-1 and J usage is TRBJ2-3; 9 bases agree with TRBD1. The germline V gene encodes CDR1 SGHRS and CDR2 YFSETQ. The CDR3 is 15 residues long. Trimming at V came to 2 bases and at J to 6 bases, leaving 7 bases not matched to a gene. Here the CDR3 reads CASSFLQGAQDTQYF. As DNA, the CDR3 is TGCGCCAGCAGCTTCCTACAGGGGGCGCAGGATACGCAGTATTTT.

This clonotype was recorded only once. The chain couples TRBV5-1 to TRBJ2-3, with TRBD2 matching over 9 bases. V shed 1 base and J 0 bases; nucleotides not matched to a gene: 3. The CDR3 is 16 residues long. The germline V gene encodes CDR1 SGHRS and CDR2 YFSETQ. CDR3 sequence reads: CASSLPSGESTDTQYF. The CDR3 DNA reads TGCGCCAGCAGCTTGCCTAGCGGGGAGAGCACAGATACGCAGTATTTT.

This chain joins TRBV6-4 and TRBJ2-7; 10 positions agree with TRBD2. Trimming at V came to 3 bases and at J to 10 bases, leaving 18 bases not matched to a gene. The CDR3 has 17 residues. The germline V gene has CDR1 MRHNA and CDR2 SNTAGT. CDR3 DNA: TGTGCCAGCAGTGAATTCAGCGGGAGGGCGTTGGAAGAGGCCCAGTACTTC. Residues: CASSEFSGRALEEAQYF.

The CDR3 DNA sequence: TGCGCCAGCAGCTTGGGGATCTGGGGGGCGAATGAGCAGTTCTTC. It translates to CASSLGIWGANEQFF. The V gene is TRBV5-1, the J gene TRBJ2-1, with D perhaps matching TRBD1 or TRBD2 (6 bases each). V lost 0 bases and J 7 bases, leaving 14 bases between the germline ends. Per germline, CDR1 SGHRS and CDR2 YFSETQ. The CDR3 totals 15 residues.

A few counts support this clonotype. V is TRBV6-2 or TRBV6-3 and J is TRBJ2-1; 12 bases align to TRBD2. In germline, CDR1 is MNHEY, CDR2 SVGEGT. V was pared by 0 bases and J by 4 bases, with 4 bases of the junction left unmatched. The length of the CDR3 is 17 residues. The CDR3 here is CASSYSLTSGGYNEQFF. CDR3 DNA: TGTGCCAGCAGTTACTCGCTCACTAGCGGGGGGTACAATGAGCAGTTCTTC.

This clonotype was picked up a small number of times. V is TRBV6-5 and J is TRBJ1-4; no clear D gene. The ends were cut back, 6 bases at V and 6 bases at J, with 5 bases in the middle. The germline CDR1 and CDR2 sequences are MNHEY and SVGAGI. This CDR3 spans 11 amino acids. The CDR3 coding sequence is TGTGCCAGCAGGGACGATGAAAAACTGTTTTTT. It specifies CASRDDEKLFF.

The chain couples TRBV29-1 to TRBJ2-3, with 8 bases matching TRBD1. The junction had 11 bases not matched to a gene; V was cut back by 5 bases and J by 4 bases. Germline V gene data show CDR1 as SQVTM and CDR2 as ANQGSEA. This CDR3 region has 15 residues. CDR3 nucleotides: TGCAGCGTTCGAGGAGGACAGGGTGTTCCAGATACGCAGTATTTT. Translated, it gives CSVRGGQGVPDTQYF.